A selection of T cell receptor beta chains follows, all from one sample in a study of OX40 agonist ivuxolimab in advanced cancers. The protocol was immunoSEQ multiplex PCR, while the TCRdb copy is restricted to in-frame clones and leaves out a portion. The table has tens of thousands of clones, 82% seen once. The material sequenced was CD4+ or CD8+ T cells sorted from blood, taken in a trial of the OX40 agonist ivuxolimab. The receptors derive from an adult with an advanced solid tumor such as melanoma, head and neck, liver or kidney cancer. Each CDR3 is given with its conserved first and last residue. The D gene is left open where the match is weak. A row's size may be missing; if present it is once, few, many or a size class.

d_call	clone_size	v_call	j_call	cdr3_aa	cdr3_nt
-	once	TRBV2	TRBJ1-2	CASSEARVYTF	TGTGCCAGCAGTGAAGCCAGGGTTTACACCTTC
-	-	TRBV18	TRBJ1-1	CASSIGQRNTEAFF	TGTGCCAGCTCAATAGGACAGCGGAACACTGAAGCTTTCTTT
-	few	TRBV7-2	TRBJ1-2	CASSLARKTTIGYTF	TGTGCCAGCAGCTTAGCACGGAAAACTACAATTGGCTACACCTTC
TRBD1	-	TRBV6-1	TRBJ2-2	CASRGGTGDTGELFF	TGTGCCAGCAGGGGGGGGACAGGGGACACCGGGGAGCTGTTTTTT
-	-	TRBV5-4	TRBJ1-1	CASSSPMGNTEAFF	TGTGCCAGCAGCTCGCCTATGGGGAACACTGAAGCTTTCTTT
-	-	TRBV5-8	TRBJ2-1	CASSSQGGPYNEQFF	TGTGCCAGCAGCTCGCAGGGGGGGCCCTACAATGAGCAGTTCTTC
-	-	TRBV5-6	TRBJ2-1	CASSWDGGPYNEQFF	TGTGCCAGCAGCTGGGACGGGGGGCCCTACAATGAGCAGTTCTTC
-	-	TRBV21-1	TRBJ2-2	CASSIPQRGGAGELFF	TGTGCCAGCAGCATCCCCCAGCGGGGGGGCGCCGGGGAGCTGTTTTTT
-	-	TRBV5-6	TRBJ1-3	CASSLVATSSGNTIYF	TGTGCCAGCAGCTTGGTGGCAACCAGCTCTGGAAACACCATATATTTT
-	once	TRBV2	TRBJ2-3	CASWGALKSTDTQYF	TGTGCCAGCTGGGGGGCCCTCAAGAGCACAGATACGCAGTATTTT
-	-	TRBV18	TRBJ2-3	CASSGGSTDTQYF	TGTGCCAGCTCCGGGGGCTCCACAGATACGCAGTATTTT
-	-	TRBV18	TRBJ1-4	CASSPLETNEKLFF	TGTGCCAGCTCACCTTTAGAAACCAATGAAAAACTGTTTTTT
-	-	TRBV2	TRBJ1-2	CASSGFDLYYGYTF	TGTGCCAGCAGTGGGTTTGACCTCTACTATGGCTACACCTTC
-	-	TRBV19	TRBJ1-2	CASSIGDQGVVSNYGYTF	TGTGCCAGTAGTATAGGGGATCAGGGTGTTGTTTCTAACTATGGCTACACCTTC
TRBD2	-	TRBV7-2	TRBJ2-7	CASSRGLAGSAYEQYF	TGTGCCAGCAGCAGGGGACTAGCGGGTTCGGCCTACGAGCAGTACTTC
TRBD2	once	TRBV11-2	TRBJ2-7	CASSLRYGGGHSYEQYF	TGTGCCAGCAGCTTGCGGTATGGCGGGGGGCACTCCTACGAGCAGTACTTC
-	few	TRBV7-8	TRBJ1-2	CASSRRAVEGYTF	TGTGCCAGCAGCCGGCGGGCCGTGGAGGGCTACACCTTC
TRBD1	-	TRBV15	TRBJ2-7	CATSRDLDRAYEQYF	TGTGCCACCAGCAGAGACCTAGACAGGGCTTACGAGCAGTACTTC
-	-	TRBV19	TRBJ2-1	CASRNLKYGRGVDNEQFF	TGTGCCAGTAGGAACTTAAAGTATGGCCGAGGGGTCGACAATGAGCAGTTCTTC
-	once	TRBV6-6	TRBJ2-7	CASSYGHSYEQYF	TGTGCCAGCAGTTACGGACACTCCTACGAGCAGTACTTC
TRBD2	-	TRBV5-8	TRBJ2-7	CASSFPSGGHYEQYF	TGTGCCAGCAGCTTCCCCAGCGGGGGACACTACGAGCAGTACTTC
TRBD1	-	TRBV4-3	TRBJ1-1	CASSQLTGSYTEAFF	TGCGCCAGCAGCCAACTGACAGGGAGCTACACTGAAGCTTTCTTT
TRBD2	-	TRBV27	TRBJ2-7	CASSLSGMGLAGRDEQYF	TGTGCCAGCAGTCTATCGGGTATGGGACTAGCGGGCCGAGACGAGCAGTACTTC
TRBD1	once	TRBV7-9	TRBJ1-4	CASSAGQGNEKLFF	TGTGCCAGCAGCGCCGGACAGGGGAATGAAAAACTGTTTTTT
-	-	TRBV7-2	TRBJ2-7	CASSLETGTSYEQYF	TGTGCCAGCAGCTTAGAAACAGGGACTTCCTACGAGCAGTACTTC
-	-	TRBV6-5	TRBJ2-5	CASSYVGTYGETQYF	TGTGCCAGCAGTTACGTGGGGACCTACGGAGAGACCCAGTACTTC
-	few	TRBV2	TRBJ1-6	CASIAVTTNSPLHF	TGTGCCAGCATCGCAGTGACGACTAATTCACCCCTCCACTTT
TRBD1	-	TRBV19	TRBJ2-7	CASNEVFGTVYEQYF	TGTGCCAGTAACGAGGTCTTTGGGACAGTCTACGAGCAGTACTTC
-	-	TRBV5-1	TRBJ2-6	CASSLRFGTGANVLTF	TGCGCCAGCAGCTTGAGGTTTGGGACTGGGGCCAACGTCCTGACTTTC
-	-	TRBV7-8	TRBJ2-3	CASSLELATQYF	TGTGCCAGCAGCTTAGAACTAGCTACGCAGTATTTT
TRBD2	-	TRBV2	TRBJ2-5	CASRAGTSGNQETQYF	TGTGCCAGCAGGGCCGGGACTAGCGGGAACCAAGAGACCCAGTACTTC
-	-	TRBV19	TRBJ1-5	CASSPGAGRGQPQHF	TGTGCCAGTAGCCCAGGGGCAGGAAGAGGACAGCCCCAGCATTTT
-	once	TRBV5-8	TRBJ1-1	CASSLGSRRRNTEAFF	TGTGCCAGCAGCTTAGGCTCTAGACGCCGGAACACTGAAGCTTTCTTT
-	-	TRBV6-5	TRBJ1-2	CASSYPDRYGYTF	TGTGCCAGCAGTTACCCGGACCGCTATGGCTACACCTTC
TRBD1	-	TRBV5-4	TRBJ2-3	CASRAGTGRKDTQYF	TGTGCCAGCAGGGCTGGGACAGGGAGGAAAGATACGCAGTATTTT
-	-	TRBV18	TRBJ2-6	CASSLRWAAQSSGANVLTF	TGTGCCAGCTCCCTTCGCTGGGCTGCACAGTCCTCTGGGGCCAACGTCCTGACTTTC
TRBD1	-	TRBV5-1	TRBJ2-2	CASSAGQGRATGELFF	TGCGCCAGCAGCGCGGGACAGGGGAGAGCGACCGGGGAGCTGTTTTTT
-	-	TRBV7-1	TRBJ1-2	CASSLEGGSDRLNYGYTF	TGTGCCAGCAGCTTAGAGGGAGGCTCGGACAGACTGAACTATGGCTACACCTTC
-	-	TRBV7-2	TRBJ1-5	CASSLVGSADQPQHF	TGTGCCAGCAGCTTAGTTGGCAGCGCGGATCAGCCCCAGCATTTT
-	-	TRBV6-6	TRBJ1-5	CASSYGQGGNQPQHF	TGTGCCAGCAGTTACGGTCAAGGGGGGAATCAGCCCCAGCATTTT
-	-	TRBV4-3	TRBJ2-1	CASSQASHGGSSYNEQFF	TGCGCCAGCAGCCAAGCGAGTCATGGGGGCAGCTCCTACAATGAGCAGTTCTTC
TRBD1	-	TRBV7-8	TRBJ2-7	CASSSLDRGVYEQYF	TGTGCCAGCAGCTCCCTGGACAGGGGGGTCTACGAGCAGTACTTC
-	-	TRBV7-3	TRBJ2-2	CASSLTGSDTGELFF	TGTGCCAGCAGCTTGACCGGGTCAGACACCGGGGAGCTGTTTTTT
-	-	TRBV18	TRBJ1-4	CASSRGTVEKLFF	TGTGCCAGCTCTCGGGGCACAGTTGAAAAACTGTTTTTT
-	-	TRBV4-3	TRBJ1-4	CASSLEREKLFF	TGCGCCAGCAGCCTGGAAAGGGAAAAACTGTTTTTT
-	-	TRBV9	TRBJ2-7	CASSVEDFGYEQYF	TGTGCCAGCAGCGTAGAAGACTTTGGTTACGAGCAGTACTTC
TRBD1	-	TRBV29-1	TRBJ2-3	CSVSRGQADTQYF	TGCAGCGTCAGCAGGGGGCAGGCAGATACGCAGTATTTT
-	-	TRBV6-5	TRBJ1-2	CASRSLSEGIYGYTF	TGTGCCAGCAGGAGCCTTTCAGAGGGGATCTATGGCTACACCTTC
-	-	TRBV18	TRBJ1-4	CASSPVQRTNEKLFF	TGTGCCAGCTCACCCGTACAGAGAACTAATGAAAAACTGTTTTTT
-	-	TRBV6-5	TRBJ1-3	CASSYGQTGNTIYF	TGTGCCAGCAGTTACGGACAAACTGGAAACACCATATATTTT